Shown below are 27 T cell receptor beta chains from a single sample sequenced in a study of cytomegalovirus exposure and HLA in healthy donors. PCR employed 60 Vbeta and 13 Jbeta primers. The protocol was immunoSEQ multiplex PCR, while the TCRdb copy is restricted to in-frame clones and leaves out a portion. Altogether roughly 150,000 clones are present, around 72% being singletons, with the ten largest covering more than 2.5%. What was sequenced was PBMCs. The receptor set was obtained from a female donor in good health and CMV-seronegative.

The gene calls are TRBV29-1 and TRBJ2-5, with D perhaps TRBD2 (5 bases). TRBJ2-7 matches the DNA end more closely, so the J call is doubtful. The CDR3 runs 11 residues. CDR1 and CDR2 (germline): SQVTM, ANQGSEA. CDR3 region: CSVGAGVEQYF. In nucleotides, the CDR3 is TGCAGCGTTGGGGCGGGCGTCGAGCAGTACTTC.

DNA of the CDR3: TGTGCCAGCAGCCCGCCGGCGGGAAAACTGTTTTTT. Translated, it gives CASSPPAGKLFF. The chain recombines TRBV7-2 with TRBJ1-4; no clear D. Germline lookup yields CDR1 SGHTA and CDR2 FQGNSA. This CDR3 spans 12 amino acids. V was cut by 5 bases and J by 10 bases, with 11 bases left in between.

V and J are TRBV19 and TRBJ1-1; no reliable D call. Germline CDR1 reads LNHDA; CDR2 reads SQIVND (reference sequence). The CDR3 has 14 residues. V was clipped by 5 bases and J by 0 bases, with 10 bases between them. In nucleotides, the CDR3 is TGTGCCAGTAGTCCTGGCCTTCTGAACACTGAAGCTTTCTTT. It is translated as CASSPGLLNTEAFF. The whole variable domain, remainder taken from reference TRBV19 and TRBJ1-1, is DGGITQSPKYLFRKEGQNVTLSCEQNLNHDAMYWYRQDPGQGLRLIYYSQIVNDFQKGDIAEGYSVSREKKESFPLTVTSAQKNPTAFYLCASSPGLLNTEAFFGQGTRLTVV.

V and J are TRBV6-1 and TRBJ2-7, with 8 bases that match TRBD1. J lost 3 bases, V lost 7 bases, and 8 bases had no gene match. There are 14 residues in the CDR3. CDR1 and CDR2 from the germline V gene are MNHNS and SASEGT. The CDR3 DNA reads TGTGCCAGCAAGCCGGGACAGGCGCTCTACGAGCAGTACTTC. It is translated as CASKPGQALYEQYF.

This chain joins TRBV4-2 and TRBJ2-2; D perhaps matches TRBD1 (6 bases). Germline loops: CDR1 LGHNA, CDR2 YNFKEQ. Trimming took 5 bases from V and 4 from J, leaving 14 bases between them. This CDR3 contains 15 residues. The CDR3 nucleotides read TGTGCCAGCAGCTTGGTGGGGGCAGCCACCGGGGAGCTGTTTTTT. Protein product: CASSLVGAATGELFF.

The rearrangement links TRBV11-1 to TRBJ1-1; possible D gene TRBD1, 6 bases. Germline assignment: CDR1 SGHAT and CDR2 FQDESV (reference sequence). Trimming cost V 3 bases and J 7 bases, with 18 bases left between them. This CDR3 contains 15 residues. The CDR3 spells CASSFSSRTESEAFF. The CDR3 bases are TGTGCCAGCAGCTTTTCATCGAGGACAGAGAGTGAAGCTTTCTTT.

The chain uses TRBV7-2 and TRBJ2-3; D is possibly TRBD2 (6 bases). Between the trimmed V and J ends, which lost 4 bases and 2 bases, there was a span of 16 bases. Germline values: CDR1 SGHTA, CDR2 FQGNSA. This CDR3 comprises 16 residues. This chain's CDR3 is CASSSRGVSDTDTQYF. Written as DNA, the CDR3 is TGTGCCAGCAGCTCCCGCGGGGTTAGCGACACAGATACGCAGTATTTT.

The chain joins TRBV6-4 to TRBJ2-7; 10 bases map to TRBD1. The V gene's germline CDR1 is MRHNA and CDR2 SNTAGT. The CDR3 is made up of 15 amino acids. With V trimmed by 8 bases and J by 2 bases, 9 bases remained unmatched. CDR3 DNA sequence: TGTGCCAGCGCCAGAGGGGGACAGGGGCCCTACGAGCAGTACTTC. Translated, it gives CASARGGQGPYEQYF.

CDR3 coding DNA: TGCGCCAGCAGCCAAGAAGCGACAGGGCTCAATCAGCCCCAGCATTTT. Protein product: CASSQEATGLNQPQHF. This chain connects TRBV4-3 to TRBJ1-5; 7 nucleotides line up with TRBD1. From germline, CDR1 is LGHNA and CDR2 YSLEER. V lost 0 bases to trimming and J lost 3 bases; unmatched junction nucleotides: 5. CDR3 length: 16 residues.

The CDR3 is CAIRIQGASDTF. CDR3 DNA sequence: TGTGCCATCAGAATTCAGGGGGCTTCGGATACCTTC. The rearrangement links TRBV2 to TRBJ1-2; TRBD1 aligns across 8 bases. The trim removed 10 bases at V and 14 bases at J, leaving 15 bases unmatched. This CDR3 spans 12 amino acids. Germline CDR1 and CDR2: SNHLY and FYNNEI.

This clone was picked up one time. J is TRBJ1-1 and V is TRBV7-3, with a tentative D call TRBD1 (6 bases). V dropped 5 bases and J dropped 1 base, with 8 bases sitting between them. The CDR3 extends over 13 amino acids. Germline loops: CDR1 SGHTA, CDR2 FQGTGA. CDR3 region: CASSAGANTEAFF. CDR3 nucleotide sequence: TGTGCCAGCAGCGCGGGGGCGAACACTGAAGCTTTCTTT.

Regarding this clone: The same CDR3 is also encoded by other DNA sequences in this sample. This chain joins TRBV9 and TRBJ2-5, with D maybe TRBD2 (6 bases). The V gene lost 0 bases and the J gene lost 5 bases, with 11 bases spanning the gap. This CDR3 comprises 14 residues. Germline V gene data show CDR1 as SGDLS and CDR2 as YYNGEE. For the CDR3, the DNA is TGTGCCAGCAGCGTAGCCGGGGGAGAGGAGACCCAGTACTTC. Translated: CASSVAGGEETQYF.

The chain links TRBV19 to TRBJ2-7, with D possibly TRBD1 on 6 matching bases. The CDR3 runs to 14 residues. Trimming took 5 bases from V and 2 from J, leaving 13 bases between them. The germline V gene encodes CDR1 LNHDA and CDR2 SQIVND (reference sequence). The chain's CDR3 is CASSWQQGTYEQYF. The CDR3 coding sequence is TGTGCCAGTAGTTGGCAGCAGGGGACCTACGAGCAGTACTTC. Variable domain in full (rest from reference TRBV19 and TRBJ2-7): DGGITQSPKYLFRKEGQNVTLSCEQNLNHDAMYWYRQDPGQGLRLIYYSQIVNDFQKGDIAEGYSVSREKKESFPLTVTSAQKNPTAFYLCASSWQQGTYEQYFGPGTRLTVT.

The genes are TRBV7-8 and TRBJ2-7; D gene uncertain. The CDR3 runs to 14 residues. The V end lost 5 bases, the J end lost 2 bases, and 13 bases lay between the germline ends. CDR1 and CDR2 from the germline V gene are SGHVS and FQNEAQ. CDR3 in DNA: TGTGCCAGCAGCCAGGTGTTGATTCCCTACGAGCAGTACTTC. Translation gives CASSQVLIPYEQYF.

CDR3: CASSVGAGMSYEQYF. DNA of the CDR3: TGTGCCAGCAGCGTAGGGGCCGGGATGTCCTACGAGCAGTACTTC. The chain links TRBV9 to TRBJ2-7; D may be TRBD2 (5 bases). The germline V gene has CDR1 SGDLS and CDR2 YYNGEE. The CDR3 covers 15 residues. V shed 0 bases and J shed 1 base, with 11 bases lying between them.

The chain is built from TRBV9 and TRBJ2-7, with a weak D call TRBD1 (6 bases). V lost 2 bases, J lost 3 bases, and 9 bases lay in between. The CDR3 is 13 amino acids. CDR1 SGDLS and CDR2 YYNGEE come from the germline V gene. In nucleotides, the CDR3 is TGTGCCAGCAGCGTGGGGGCGAGCTACGAGCAGTACTTC. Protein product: CASSVGASYEQYF.

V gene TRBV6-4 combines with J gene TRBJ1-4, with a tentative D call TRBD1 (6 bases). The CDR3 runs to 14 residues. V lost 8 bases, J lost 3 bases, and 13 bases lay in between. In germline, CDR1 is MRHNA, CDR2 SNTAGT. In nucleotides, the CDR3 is TGTGCCAGCGAGGGAAAGGGGGCTAATGAAAAACTGTTTTTT. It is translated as CASEGKGANEKLFF.

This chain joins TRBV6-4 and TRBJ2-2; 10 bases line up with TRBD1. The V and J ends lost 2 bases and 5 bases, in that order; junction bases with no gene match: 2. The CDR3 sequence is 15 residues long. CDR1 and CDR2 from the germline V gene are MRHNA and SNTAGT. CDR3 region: CASSDGQGETGELFF. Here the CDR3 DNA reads TGTGCCAGCAGTGACGGACAGGGGGAGACCGGGGAGCTGTTTTTT.

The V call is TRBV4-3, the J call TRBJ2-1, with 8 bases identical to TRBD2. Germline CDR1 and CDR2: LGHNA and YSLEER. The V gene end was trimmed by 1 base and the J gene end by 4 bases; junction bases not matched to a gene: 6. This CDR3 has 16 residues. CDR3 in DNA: TGCGCCAGCAGCCAAGGCCCCGCTAGCGGGTACAATGAGCAGTTCTTC. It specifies CASSQGPASGYNEQFF.

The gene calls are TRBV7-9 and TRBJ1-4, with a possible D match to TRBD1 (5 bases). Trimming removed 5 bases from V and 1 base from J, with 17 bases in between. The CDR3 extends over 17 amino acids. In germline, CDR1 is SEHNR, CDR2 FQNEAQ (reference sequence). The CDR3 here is CASSPPGGGVTNEKLFF. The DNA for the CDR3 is TGTGCCAGCAGCCCCCCCGGGGGAGGTGTAACTAATGAAAAACTGTTTTTT. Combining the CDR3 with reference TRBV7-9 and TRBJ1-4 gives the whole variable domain DTGVSQNPRHKITKRGQNVTFRCDPISEHNRLYWYRQTLGQGPEFLTYFQNEAQLEKSRLLSDRFSAERPKGSFSTLEIQRTEQGDSAMYLCASSPPGGGVTNEKLFFGSGTQLSVL.

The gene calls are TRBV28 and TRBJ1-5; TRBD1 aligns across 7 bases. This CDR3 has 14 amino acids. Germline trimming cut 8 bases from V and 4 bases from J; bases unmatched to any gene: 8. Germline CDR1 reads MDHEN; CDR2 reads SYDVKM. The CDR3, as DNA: TGTGCCAGCTGGGCATGGGACAGTAATCAGCCCCAGCATTTT. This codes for CASWAWDSNQPQHF.

As DNA, the CDR3 is TGTGCCAGCAGCCCACGGGGGGCAGGCTCCTCTGGGGCCAACGTCCTGACTTTC. Protein product: CASSPRGAGSSGANVLTF. The chain has TRBV14 and TRBJ2-6, with D tentatively TRBD2 (7 bases). Germline CDR1 and CDR2: SGHDN and FVKESK. The CDR3 totals 18 residues. The V end lost 4 bases, the J end lost 0 bases, and 16 bases lay between the germline ends.

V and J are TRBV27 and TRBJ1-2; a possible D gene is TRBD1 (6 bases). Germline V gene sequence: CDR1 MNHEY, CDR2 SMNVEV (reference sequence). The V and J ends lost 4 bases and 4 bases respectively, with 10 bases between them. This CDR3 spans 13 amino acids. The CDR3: CASSSRGGYGYTF. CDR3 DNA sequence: TGTGCCAGCAGTTCCAGGGGCGGCTATGGCTACACCTTC.

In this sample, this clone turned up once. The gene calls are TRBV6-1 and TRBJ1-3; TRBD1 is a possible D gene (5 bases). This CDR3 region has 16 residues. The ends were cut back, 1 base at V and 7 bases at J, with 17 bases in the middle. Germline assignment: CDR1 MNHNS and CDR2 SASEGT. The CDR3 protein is CASSEDGAVVANTIYF. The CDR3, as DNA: TGTGCCAGCAGTGAAGATGGGGCAGTGGTCGCGAACACCATATATTTT.

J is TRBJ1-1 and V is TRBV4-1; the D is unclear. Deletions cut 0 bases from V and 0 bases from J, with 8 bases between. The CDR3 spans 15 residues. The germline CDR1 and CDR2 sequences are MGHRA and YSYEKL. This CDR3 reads CASSQDPNMNTEAFF. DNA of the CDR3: TGCGCCAGCAGCCAAGATCCAAACATGAACACTGAAGCTTTCTTT.

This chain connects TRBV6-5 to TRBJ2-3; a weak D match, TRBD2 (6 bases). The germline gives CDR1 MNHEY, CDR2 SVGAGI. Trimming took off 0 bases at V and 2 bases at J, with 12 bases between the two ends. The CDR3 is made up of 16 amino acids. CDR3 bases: TGTGCCAGCAGTTACTCCCCGGGGACTCCCACAGATACGCAGTATTTT. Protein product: CASSYSPGTPTDTQYF.

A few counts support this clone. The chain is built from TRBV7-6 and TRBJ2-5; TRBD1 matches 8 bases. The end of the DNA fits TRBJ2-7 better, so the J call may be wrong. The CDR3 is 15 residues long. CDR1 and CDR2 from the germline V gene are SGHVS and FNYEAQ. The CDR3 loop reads CASSLDRGVGYEQYF. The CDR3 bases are TGTGCCAGCAGCTTAGACAGGGGGGTAGGCTACGAGCAGTACTTC.